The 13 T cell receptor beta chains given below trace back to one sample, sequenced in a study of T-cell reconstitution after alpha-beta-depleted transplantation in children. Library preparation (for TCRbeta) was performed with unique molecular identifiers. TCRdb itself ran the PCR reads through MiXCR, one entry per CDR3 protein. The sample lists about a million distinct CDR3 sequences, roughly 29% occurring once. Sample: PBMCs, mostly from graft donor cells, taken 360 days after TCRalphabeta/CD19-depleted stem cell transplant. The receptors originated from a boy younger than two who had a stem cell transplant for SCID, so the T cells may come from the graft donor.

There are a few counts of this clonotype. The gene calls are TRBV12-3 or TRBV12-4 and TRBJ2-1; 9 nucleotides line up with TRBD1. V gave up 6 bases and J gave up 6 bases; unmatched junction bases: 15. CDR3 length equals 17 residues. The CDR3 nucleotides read TGTGCCAGCAGGGCAAAATTCGGGACAGGGACATTCAATGAGCAGTTCTTC. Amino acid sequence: CASRAKFGTGTFNEQFF.

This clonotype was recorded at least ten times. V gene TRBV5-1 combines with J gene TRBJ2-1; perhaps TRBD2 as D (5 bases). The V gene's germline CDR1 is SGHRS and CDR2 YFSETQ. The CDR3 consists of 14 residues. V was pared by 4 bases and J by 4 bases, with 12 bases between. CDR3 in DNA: TGCGCCAGCAGCATCCGGGGAACGTACAATGAGCAGTTCTTC. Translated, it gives CASSIRGTYNEQFF.

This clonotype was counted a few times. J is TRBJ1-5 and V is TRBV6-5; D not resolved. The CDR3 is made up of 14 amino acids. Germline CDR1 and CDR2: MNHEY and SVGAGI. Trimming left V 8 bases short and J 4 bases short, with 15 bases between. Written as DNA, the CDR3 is TGTGCCAGCGGCGAGTTCAGCTTAAATCAGCCCCAGCATTTT. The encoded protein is CASGEFSLNQPQHF.

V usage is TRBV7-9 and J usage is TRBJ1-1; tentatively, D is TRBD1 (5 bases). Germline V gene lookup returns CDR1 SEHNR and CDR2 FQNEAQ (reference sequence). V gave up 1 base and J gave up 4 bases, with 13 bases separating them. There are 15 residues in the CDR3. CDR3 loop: CASSLGGKTGTEAFF. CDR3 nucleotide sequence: TGTGCCAGCAGCTTAGGGGGCAAGACGGGCACTGAAGCTTTCTTT.

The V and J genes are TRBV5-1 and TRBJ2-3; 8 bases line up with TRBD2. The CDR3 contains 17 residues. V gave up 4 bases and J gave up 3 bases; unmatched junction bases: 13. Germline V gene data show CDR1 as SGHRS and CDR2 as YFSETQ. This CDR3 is CASSVGGRGGWTDTQYF. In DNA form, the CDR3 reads TGCGCCAGCAGCGTCGGGGGCCGGGGGGGCTGGACAGATACGCAGTATTTT.

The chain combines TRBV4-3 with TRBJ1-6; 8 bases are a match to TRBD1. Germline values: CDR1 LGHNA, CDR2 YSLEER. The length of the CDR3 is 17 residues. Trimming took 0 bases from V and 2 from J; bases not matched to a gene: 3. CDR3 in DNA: TGCGCCAGCAGCCAAGACCCGACAGGGGCCTATAATTCACCCCTCCACTTT. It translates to CASSQDPTGAYNSPLHF.

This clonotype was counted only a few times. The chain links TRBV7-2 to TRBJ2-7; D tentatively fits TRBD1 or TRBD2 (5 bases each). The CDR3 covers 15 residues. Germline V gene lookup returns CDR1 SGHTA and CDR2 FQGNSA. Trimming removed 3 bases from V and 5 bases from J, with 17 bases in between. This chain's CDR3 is CASSFSSGTGHEQYF. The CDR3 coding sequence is TGTGCCAGCAGCTTCTCTTCAGGGACGGGCCACGAGCAGTACTTC.

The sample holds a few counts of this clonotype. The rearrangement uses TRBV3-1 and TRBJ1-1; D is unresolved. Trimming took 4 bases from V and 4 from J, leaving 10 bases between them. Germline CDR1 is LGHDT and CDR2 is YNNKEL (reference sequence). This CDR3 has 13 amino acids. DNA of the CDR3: TGTGCCAGCAGCCGCCTTTTTGGCACTGAAGCTTTCTTT. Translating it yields CASSRLFGTEAFF.

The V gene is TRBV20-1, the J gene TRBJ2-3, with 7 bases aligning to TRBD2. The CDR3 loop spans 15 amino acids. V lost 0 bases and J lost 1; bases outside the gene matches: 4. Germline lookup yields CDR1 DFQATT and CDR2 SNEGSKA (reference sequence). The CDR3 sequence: CSARDGRAGTDTQYF. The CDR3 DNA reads TGCAGTGCTAGAGATGGGAGGGCGGGCACAGATACGCAGTATTTT.

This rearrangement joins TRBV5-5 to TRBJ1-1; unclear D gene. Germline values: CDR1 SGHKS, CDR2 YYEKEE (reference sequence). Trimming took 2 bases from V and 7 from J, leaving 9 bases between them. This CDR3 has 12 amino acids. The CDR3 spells CASSFERLEAFF. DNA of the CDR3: TGTGCCAGCAGCTTTGAGAGACTTGAAGCTTTCTTT. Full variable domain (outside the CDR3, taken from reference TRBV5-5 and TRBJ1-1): DAGVTQSPTHLIKTRGQQVTLRCSPISGHKSVSWYQQVLGQGPQFIFQYYEKEERGRGNFPDRFSARQFPNYSSELNVNALLLGDSALYLCASSFERLEAFFGQGTRLTVV.

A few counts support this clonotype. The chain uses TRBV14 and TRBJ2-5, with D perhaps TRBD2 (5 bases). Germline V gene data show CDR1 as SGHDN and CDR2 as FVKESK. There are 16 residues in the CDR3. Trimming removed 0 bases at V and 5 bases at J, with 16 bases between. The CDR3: CASSQDRASPTETQYF. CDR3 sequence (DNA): TGTGCCAGCAGCCAAGATCGAGCTAGCCCCACGGAGACCCAGTACTTC.

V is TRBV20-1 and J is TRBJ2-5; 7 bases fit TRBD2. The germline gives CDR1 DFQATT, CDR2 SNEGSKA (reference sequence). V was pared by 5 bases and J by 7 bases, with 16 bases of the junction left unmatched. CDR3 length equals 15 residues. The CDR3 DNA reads TGCAGTGCTGCGAGGCGGGAGAGGGGATGGGGGACCCAGTACTTC. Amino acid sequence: CSAARRERGWGTQYF.

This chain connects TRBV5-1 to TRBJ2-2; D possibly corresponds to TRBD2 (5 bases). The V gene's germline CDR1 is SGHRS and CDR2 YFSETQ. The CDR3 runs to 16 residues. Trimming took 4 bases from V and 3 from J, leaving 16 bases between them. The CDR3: CASSPLRAIDTGELFF. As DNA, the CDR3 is TGCGCCAGCAGCCCCTTGCGGGCTATAGACACCGGGGAGCTGTTTTTT.